A selection of T cell receptor beta chains follows, all from one sample in a study of T cells in Graves' hyperthyroidism and ophthalmopathy. TCRdb ran MiXCR on the multiplex PCR reads and lists one entry per CDR3 protein. The sample holds around 620,000 distinct CDR3 sequences, 40% to 55% seen once. The sample taken for sequencing was peripheral blood or thyroid tissue (not recorded which). The receptors were sampled from an adult woman with Graves' disease, either hyperthyroidism or ophthalmopathy (not recorded which). Each CDR3 is given with its conserved first and last residue. Fields, in order: J gene, D gene, clone size, V gene, CDR3 DNA, CDR3 protein. A D gene is named only where the DNA matches it firmly. Clone size is not always given. Where it is, it says once, few, many or a class for expanded clones.

j_call: TRBJ1-5; d_call: TRBD1; clone_size: -; v_call: TRBV10-3; cdr3_nt: TGTGCCATCAGTGAGTCGACAGGGCTAGGTCAGCCCCAGCATTTT; cdr3_aa: CAISESTGLGQPQHF
j_call: TRBJ2-5; d_call: -; clone_size: -; v_call: TRBV24-1; cdr3_nt: TGTGCCACCAGTGATGTACTGGCGGCCGAGGTTGAGACCCAGTGCTTC; cdr3_aa: CATSDVLAAEVETQCF
j_call: TRBJ2-2; d_call: -; clone_size: -; v_call: TRBV12-1; cdr3_nt: TGTGCCAGCAGCTTTGGGGACAGGGAAACGGTGGAGCTGTTTTTT; cdr3_aa: CASSFGDRETVELFF
j_call: TRBJ2-7; d_call: -; clone_size: -; v_call: TRBV7-9; cdr3_nt: TGTGATCAGGGGGACACCAGTGGGTCGGGAGACCCCTACGAGCAGTACTTC; cdr3_aa: CDQGDTSGSGDPYEQYF
j_call: TRBJ1-6; d_call: -; clone_size: many; v_call: TRBV7-8; cdr3_nt: TGTGCCAGCACCCGGGCCCGAAATTCACCCCTCCACTTT; cdr3_aa: CASTRARNSPLHF
j_call: TRBJ2-5; d_call: -; clone_size: many; v_call: TRBV19; cdr3_nt: TGTGCCAGTAGTTCGCGACAGGGCGGGAGGGAGACCCAGTACTTC; cdr3_aa: CASSSRQGGRETQYF
j_call: TRBJ1-1; d_call: -; clone_size: few; v_call: TRBV6-1; cdr3_nt: TGTGCCAGCAAGGGGTTTCGGAACACTGAAGCTTTCTTT; cdr3_aa: CASKGFRNTEAFF
j_call: TRBJ2-2; d_call: -; clone_size: many; v_call: TRBV24-1; cdr3_nt: TGTGCCACCAGTGACCCGAGGGGAGTCGGGCTGTTTTTT; cdr3_aa: CATSDPRGVGLFF
j_call: TRBJ1-1; d_call: TRBD1; clone_size: -; v_call: TRBV5-1; cdr3_nt: TGCGCCAGCAGCCCCGGGACAGGGGGTAGGAACACTGAAGCTTTCTTT; cdr3_aa: CASSPGTGGRNTEAFF
j_call: TRBJ1-1; d_call: -; clone_size: -; v_call: TRBV19; cdr3_nt: TGTGCCAGTCTCGACCGTGCAGTCGCCACTGAAGCTTTCTTT; cdr3_aa: CASLDRAVATEAFF
j_call: TRBJ1-2; d_call: -; clone_size: -; v_call: TRBV18; cdr3_nt: TGTGCCAGCTCACCTGACAGGTCAAACTATGGCTACACCTTC; cdr3_aa: CASSPDRSNYGYTF
j_call: TRBJ2-7; d_call: -; clone_size: few; v_call: TRBV3-1; cdr3_nt: TGTGCCAGCAGCCAAGATACTTGGGCGACATCCTCCTACGAGCAGTACTTC; cdr3_aa: CASSQDTWATSSYEQYF
j_call: TRBJ2-2; d_call: -; clone_size: -; v_call: TRBV5-4; cdr3_nt: TGTGCCAGCATCGGGGTTCGAGGCACCGGGGAGCTGTTTTTT; cdr3_aa: CASIGVRGTGELFF
j_call: TRBJ2-6; d_call: -; clone_size: -; v_call: TRBV6-6; cdr3_nt: TGTGCCATCAGTTTTGGACAGGGGGCCAACGTCCTGACTTTC; cdr3_aa: CAISFGQGANVLTF
j_call: TRBJ2-5; d_call: -; clone_size: -; v_call: TRBV10-3; cdr3_nt: TGTGCCAGAGGGGGAACAGGCCACACCGCCGAGACCCAGTACTTC; cdr3_aa: CARGGTGHTAETQYF
j_call: TRBJ1-3; d_call: -; clone_size: -; v_call: TRBV7-9; cdr3_nt: TGTGCCAGCAGCTTAGCGAAGGGGTCTGGAAACACCATAGATTTT; cdr3_aa: CASSLAKGSGNTIDF
j_call: TRBJ2-5; d_call: -; clone_size: -; v_call: TRBV19; cdr3_nt: TGTGCCAGTAGTAGGAAGGGACCTAATCAGCCCCAGTACTTC; cdr3_aa: CASSRKGPNQPQYF
j_call: TRBJ2-6; d_call: -; clone_size: many; v_call: TRBV28; cdr3_nt: TGTGCCAGCAGGACGGCGCGCGGGGCCAACGTCCTGACTTTC; cdr3_aa: CASRTARGANVLTF
j_call: TRBJ2-5; d_call: -; clone_size: -; v_call: TRBV10-3; cdr3_nt: -; cdr3_aa: CAICSASFETQYF
j_call: TRBJ2-7; d_call: -; clone_size: many; v_call: TRBV28; cdr3_nt: TGTGCCAGCAGTACTTACGAGCAGTACTTC; cdr3_aa: CASSTYEQYF
j_call: TRBJ2-7; d_call: TRBD1; clone_size: -; v_call: TRBV11-1; cdr3_nt: TGTGCCAGCAGCACCCAAGGGACAGGGGGATACGAGCAGTACTTC; cdr3_aa: CASSTQGTGGYEQYF
j_call: TRBJ2-5; d_call: TRBD2; clone_size: -; v_call: TRBV20-1; cdr3_nt: TGCAGTTCCGGACTAGCGGGAGTATCAGAGACCCAGTACTTC; cdr3_aa: CSSGLAGVSETQYF
j_call: TRBJ2-5; d_call: TRBD1; clone_size: many; v_call: TRBV15; cdr3_nt: TGTGCCACCAGCAAGGACAGGGCAGAAGAGACCCAGTACTTC; cdr3_aa: CATSKDRAEETQYF
j_call: TRBJ2-5; d_call: -; clone_size: few; v_call: TRBV28; cdr3_nt: TGTGCCAGCAGTTCCCTAAAGGGGCAAGAGACCCAGTACTTC; cdr3_aa: CASSSLKGQETQYF
j_call: TRBJ2-2; d_call: -; clone_size: few; v_call: TRBV19; cdr3_nt: TGTGCAAGTCGTGAGGGGCCCGGAAGGGTAGCCGGGGAGCTGTTTTTT; cdr3_aa: CASREGPGRVAGELFF